Following are 9 T cell receptor beta chains from one sample sequenced in a study of post-analysis software for immune sequencing data. Findings and limits, study-wide: Elevated frequency relative to controls characterized several TRBV segments in patients, TRBV5-6, TRBV5-1 and TRBV20-1 among them.

These TCRs are of unknown antigen specificity. Unique molecular identifiers were present in the TCR beta cDNA libraries. TCRdb redid the calling of the PCR reads with MiXCR, one entry per CDR3 protein. Among hundreds of thousands of distinct CDR3 sequences, about 53% were seen once, and the ten largest hold over 4%. Sequenced: blood. Receptors originate from a girl aged 10 to 17 with multiple sclerosis.

The genes are TRBV6-1 and TRBJ1-1, with D uncertain. V was clipped by 6 bases and J by 3 bases, with 11 bases between them. This CDR3 has 13 amino acids. Germline CDR1 is MNHNS and CDR2 is SASEGT. The CDR3 loop reads CASRRVVDTEAFF. The CDR3 DNA reads as TGTGCCAGCAGAAGGGTCGTGGACACTGAAGCTTTCTTT.

This clonotype was detected a few times. This chain links TRBV12-3 or TRBV12-4 with TRBJ2-5; 7 bases are shared with TRBD2. V dropped 0 bases and J dropped 13; count of bases not matched to a gene: 5. The CDR3 is made up of 12 amino acids. CDR3 bases: TGTGCCAGCAGTTTAGCGCCGGCGGGGGTGTACTTC. Protein sequence: CASSLAPAGVYF.

The chain links TRBV6-6 to TRBJ2-4; tentatively, D is TRBD2 (5 bases). The DNA matches TRBJ2-5 better at its end, which makes the J call doubtful. The germline gives CDR1 MNHNY, CDR2 SVGAGI (reference sequence). This CDR3 comprises 12 residues. The CDR3 loop reads CASKAEQETQYF. The CDR3 DNA reads TGTGCCAGCAAAGCGGAGCAAGAGACCCAGTACTTC.

A few counts support this clonotype. The V gene is TRBV20-1, the J gene TRBJ2-6; D unclear. Trimming took 0 bases from V and 1 from J, leaving 7 bases between them. The CDR3 consists of 15 residues. CDR1 is DFQATT and CDR2 is SNEGSKA in the germline V gene (reference sequence). CDR3 nucleotides: TGCAGTGCTAGAGAGCCAAAATCTGGGGCCAACGTCCTGACTTTC. Protein sequence: CSAREPKSGANVLTF.

This clonotype was seen more than once but under ten times. Here the CDR3 DNA reads TGTGCCAGCAGTTCGACGGTGTGGGAGACCCAGTACTTC. This encodes CASSSTVWETQYF. This chain links TRBV27 with TRBJ2-5; D is uncertain. There are 13 residues in the CDR3. CDR1 and CDR2 (germline): MNHEY, SMNVEV (reference sequence). V was shortened by 4 bases and J by 5 bases, with 11 bases between the two germline ends.

The chain employs TRBV10-3 and TRBJ2-1; D possibly corresponds to TRBD2 (6 bases). CDR3 length: 13 residues. V was trimmed by 8 bases and J by 9 bases, leaving 17 bases between them. Germline V lookup: CDR1 ENHRY, CDR2 SYGVKD. The CDR3 protein is CAILAGRGSEQFF. For the CDR3, the DNA is TGTGCCATCTTAGCAGGGCGGGGTAGTGAGCAGTTCTTC.

This rearrangement joins TRBV6-5 to TRBJ2-1, with no clear D. CDR1 MNHEY and CDR2 SVGAGI come from the germline V gene. The CDR3 is made up of 13 amino acids. The germline V and J ends were trimmed by 3 bases and 5 bases, with 8 bases remaining between them. The CDR3 DNA reads TGTGCCAGCAGTTATGAAGAAAACAATGAGCAGTTCTTC. The encoded protein is CASSYEENNEQFF.

CDR3 loop: CASRQSHEQFF. In DNA, the CDR3 is TGTGCCAGCAGACAGTCCCATGAGCAGTTCTTC. The gene calls are TRBV12-3 or TRBV12-4 and TRBJ2-1; no clear D. The CDR3 runs to 11 residues. Trimming took 6 bases from V and 8 from J, leaving 8 bases between them.

In this sample, this clonotype turned up a few times. An end of the junction differs from the germline gene, which may be a read error. The gene calls are TRBV5-1 and TRBJ2-1; 9 nucleotides align to TRBD1. In germline, CDR1 is SGHRS, CDR2 YFSETQ. The CDR3 extends over 16 amino acids. CDR3 loop: CASSFMTGGSYNKQFF. The CDR3 nucleotides read TGCGCCAGCAGCTTTATGACAGGGGGGTCCTACAATAAGCAGTTCTTC.